The entry below describes one TCR beta chain. These data come from a study of cytomegalovirus exposure and HLA in healthy donors. A multiplex PCR was run with 60 Vbeta primers and 13 Jbeta primers. Some clones are missing from TCRdb's copy, which holds only in-frame ones; the method was immunoSEQ multiplex PCR. The table records 150,000 or so clones, about 80% of them present only once. Germline loops: CDR1 SGHTA, CDR2 FQGNSA. The CDR3 has 16 amino acids. The receptor was derived from a man aged 25-45 years in good health and CMV-seropositive. Sequencing used PBMCs. J is TRBJ2-5 and V is TRBV7-2; 11 positions match TRBD2. The closer fit of TRBJ2-7 to the DNA end suggests the J call may be wrong. CDR3 protein: CASSLTSGAFSYEQYF. CDR3 DNA sequence: TGTGCCAGCAGCTTGACTAGCGGGGCCTTCTCCTACGAGCAGTACTTC.